The clone carrying this T cell receptor beta chain was recorded once. The V and J ends lost 5 bases and 3 bases, in that order; junction bases with no gene match: 6. From germline, CDR1 is SGHVS and CDR2 FNYEAQ. This CDR3 region has 14 residues. Libraries were prepared by immunoSEQ multiplex PCR; TCRdb keeps only in-frame clonotypes and omits some of them. The sample lists around 130,000 clones; around 90% were seen once. The sample is drawn from a study of blood T cell repertoires in COVID-19. The chain employs TRBV7-6 and TRBJ2-5; the match to TRBD2 covers 7 bases. This sequence originates from a man in his 60s with COVID-19, enrolled during active disease. The sample taken for sequencing was peripheral blood. In DNA form, the CDR3 reads TGTGCCAGCAGCGCGCGGGAGATCGAAGAGACCCAGTACTTC. This codes for CASSAREIEETQYF.